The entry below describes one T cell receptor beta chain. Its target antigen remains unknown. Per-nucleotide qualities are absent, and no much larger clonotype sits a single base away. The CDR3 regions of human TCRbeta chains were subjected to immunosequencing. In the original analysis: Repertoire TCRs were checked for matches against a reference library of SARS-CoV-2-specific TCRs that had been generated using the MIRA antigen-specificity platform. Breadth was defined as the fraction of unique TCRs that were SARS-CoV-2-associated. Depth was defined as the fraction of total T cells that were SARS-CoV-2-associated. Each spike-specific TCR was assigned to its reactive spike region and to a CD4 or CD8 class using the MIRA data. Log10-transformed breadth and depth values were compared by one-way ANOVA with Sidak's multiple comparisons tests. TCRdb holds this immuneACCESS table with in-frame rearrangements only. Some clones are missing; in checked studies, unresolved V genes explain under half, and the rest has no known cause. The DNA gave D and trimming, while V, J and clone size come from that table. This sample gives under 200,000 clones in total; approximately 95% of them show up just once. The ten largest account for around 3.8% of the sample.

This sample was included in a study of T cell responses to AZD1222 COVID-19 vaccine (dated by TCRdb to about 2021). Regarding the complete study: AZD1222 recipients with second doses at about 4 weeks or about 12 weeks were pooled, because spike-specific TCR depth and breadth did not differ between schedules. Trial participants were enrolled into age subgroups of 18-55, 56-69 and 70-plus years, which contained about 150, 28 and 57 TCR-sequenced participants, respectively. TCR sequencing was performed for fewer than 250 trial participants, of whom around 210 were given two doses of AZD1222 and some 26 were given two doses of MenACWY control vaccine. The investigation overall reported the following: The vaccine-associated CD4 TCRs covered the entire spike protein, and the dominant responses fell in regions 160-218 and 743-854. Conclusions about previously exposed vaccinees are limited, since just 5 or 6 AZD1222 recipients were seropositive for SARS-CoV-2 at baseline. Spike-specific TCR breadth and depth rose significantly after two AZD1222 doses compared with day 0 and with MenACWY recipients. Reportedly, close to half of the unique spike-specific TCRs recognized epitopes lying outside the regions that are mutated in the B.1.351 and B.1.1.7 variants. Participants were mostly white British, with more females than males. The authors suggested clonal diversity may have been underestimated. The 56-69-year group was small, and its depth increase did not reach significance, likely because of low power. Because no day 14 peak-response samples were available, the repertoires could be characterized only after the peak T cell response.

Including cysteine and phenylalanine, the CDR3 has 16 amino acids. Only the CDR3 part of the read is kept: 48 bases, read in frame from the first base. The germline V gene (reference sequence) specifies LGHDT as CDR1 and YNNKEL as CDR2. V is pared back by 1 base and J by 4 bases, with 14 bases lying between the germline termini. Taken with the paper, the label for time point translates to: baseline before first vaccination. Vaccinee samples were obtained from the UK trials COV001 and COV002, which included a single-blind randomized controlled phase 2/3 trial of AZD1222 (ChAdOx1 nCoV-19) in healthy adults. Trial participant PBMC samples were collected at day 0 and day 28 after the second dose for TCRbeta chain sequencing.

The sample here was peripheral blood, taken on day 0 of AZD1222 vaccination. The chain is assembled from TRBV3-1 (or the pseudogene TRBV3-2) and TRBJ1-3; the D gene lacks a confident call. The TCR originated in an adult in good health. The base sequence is TGTGCCAGCAGCCAAGCCCAGCGGGTATTCGGAAACACCATATATTTT. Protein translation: CASSQAQRVFGNTIYF.